The entry that follows covers one T cell receptor (beta chain) sequence. Its matching antigen is unknown. This sample was taken from a study of T cell responses to AZD1222 COVID-19 vaccine. Study-wide results and caveats: In all cases, repertoires were sampled only after the peak T cell response. Only six AZD1222 recipients tested seropositive at baseline. With two AZD1222 doses given, Spike-specific TCR breadth and depth both rose. Targeting of unmutated variant regions was reportedly seen in nearly half of spike-specific TCRs.

Profiled with immunoSEQ multiplex PCR; TCRdb holds only in-frame clones, not every one. The sample lists about 150,000 clones; approximately 91% were seen once. The CDR3 loop spans 15 amino acids. CDR1 is MNHNS and CDR2 is SASEGT in the germline V gene. V was pared by 1 base and J by 6 bases, with 15 bases between. Sequenced here: peripheral blood, sampled after recovery from COVID-19. This receptor was identified in an adult who had recovered from COVID-19. The chain employs TRBV6-1 and TRBJ1-2, with unresolved D. The CDR3 loop reads CASSEEKAWLNGYTF. In nucleotides, the CDR3 is TGTGCCAGCAGTGAAGAGAAAGCGTGGTTGAATGGCTACACCTTC.